These 11 T cell receptor beta chains were all obtained from the same sample, sequenced in a study of blood T cells in healthy people across ages (dated by TCRdb to the mid-2010s). Libraries were prepared through 5' RACE. Data came from an Illumina HiSeq 2500. A second PCR of about 7 to 12 cycles was run with a J-beta primer mix and a sample-barcoded 5' primer. TCRdb cleaned the public reads at Q25 with fastp, built clones with MiXCR and kept in-frame beta chains. Under each unique CDR3 protein, matching rows form one entry showing the most common genes and DNA. The sample records some 560,000 distinct CDR3 sequences, roughly a quarter of which are singletons. Clones ranked in the top ten supply approximately 3.3% of the sample. These data are also associated with another study on T cells of mothers and their children.

The sample taken for sequencing was blood. The source is a boy aged 2 to 10 in good health.

This chain links TRBV12-3 or TRBV12-4 with TRBJ2-5, with D perhaps matching TRBD1 or TRBD2 (5 bases each). V shed 4 bases and J shed 5 bases, with 14 bases lying between them. The CDR3 spans 14 residues. The CDR3 is CASSSGLAYETQYF. CDR3 sequence (DNA): TGTGCCAGCAGTTCGGGGCTAGCCTATGAGACCCAGTACTTC.

This rearrangement joins TRBV10-3 to TRBJ2-2; D gene ambiguous. V was pared by 7 bases and J by 0 bases, with 9 bases between. The CDR3 runs 14 residues. Per germline, CDR1 ENHRY and CDR2 SYGVKD. The CDR3 sequence: CAITKISNTGELFF. The CDR3 coding sequence is TGTGCCATCACCAAAATCTCGAACACCGGGGAGCTGTTTTTT.

In this sample, this clonotype turned up once. The genes are TRBV19 and TRBJ2-1; 9 bases align to TRBD2. Germline V gene lookup returns CDR1 LNHDA and CDR2 SQIVND (reference sequence). CDR3 size: 14 residues. V shed 9 bases and J 3 bases; nucleotides not matched to a gene: 6. The CDR3: CASATSGLYNEQFF. The CDR3 nucleotides are TGTGCCAGCGCGACTAGCGGTCTCTACAATGAGCAGTTCTTC.

The J gene is TRBJ1-2, the V gene TRBV12-3 or TRBV12-4; TRBD1 might be the D (5 bases). Trimming left V 3 bases short and J 8 bases short, with 13 bases between. The CDR3 sequence is 13 residues long. The CDR3, as DNA: TGTGCCAGCAGTTTTGTTCCGGGGGAGGGCTACACCTTC. Residues: CASSFVPGEGYTF.

The V call is TRBV4-3, the J call TRBJ2-1; 9 bases are a match to TRBD2. The junction had 13 bases not matched to a gene; V was cut back by 0 bases and J by 7 bases. This CDR3 is 18 amino acids long. CDR1 and CDR2 (germline): LGHNA, YSLEER. The chain's CDR3 is CASSQDAPGGRAVNEQFF. Written as DNA, the CDR3 is TGCGCCAGCAGCCAAGACGCCCCCGGCGGGAGGGCCGTAAATGAGCAGTTCTTC.

This sequence joins TRBV9 and TRBJ2-6; D is ambiguous. CDR3 size: 20 residues. The germline V gene encodes CDR1 SGDLS and CDR2 YYNGEE. V lost 0 bases and J lost 0, with 19 bases in between. The DNA of the CDR3 is TGTGCCAGCAGCGTAGAAGCCTCGCGCTTCGCCATCTCTGGGGCCAACGTCCTGACTTTC. It encodes CASSVEASRFAISGANVLTF.

This clonotype was seen only a few times. V and J are TRBV21-1 and TRBJ2-5; TRBD2, the table's D call, was not compared with the DNA. TRBV21-1 is a documented pseudogene. The CDR3 sequence is 17 residues long. The DNA of the CDR3 is TGTGCCAGCAGCAAAGAAGTTAGCGGGCTAATCCAAGAGACCCAGTACTTC. This sequence encodes CASSKEVSGLIQETQYF.

This clonotype was detected only once. The chain employs TRBV4-3 and TRBJ1-2; D gene unclear. The V end lost 8 bases, the J end lost 3 bases, and 13 bases lay between the germline ends. This CDR3 has 13 amino acids. CDR1 is LGHNA, CDR2 YSLEER, per germline. In DNA form, the CDR3 reads TGCGCCAGCTCGGCCAATTATGACTATGGCTACACCTTC. It translates to CASSANYDYGYTF.

A few counts support this clonotype. The chain combines TRBV7-6 with TRBJ1-5; 7 nucleotides line up with TRBD1. CDR3 length equals 15 residues. Germline CDR1 reads SGHVS; CDR2 reads FNYEAQ. V shed 4 bases, J shed 2 bases, and the junction held 5 bases outside the gene matches. The CDR3 protein is CASSSDTGGNQPQHF. In DNA, the CDR3 is TGTGCCAGCAGCTCGGACACAGGGGGCAATCAGCCCCAGCATTTT.

In the case of this clonotype: At one end, the junction sequence differs from germline, possibly due to a read error. J is TRBJ2-7 and V is TRBV6-1; no reliable D call. The length of the CDR3 is 13 residues. Germline V gene sequence: CDR1 MNHNS, CDR2 SASEGT. The CDR3 spells CASSAGIPYEQYF. The CDR3 DNA sequence: TGTGCCAGCAGTGCAGGCATCCCTTACGAGCAGTACTTT.

V is TRBV12-3 or TRBV12-4 and J is TRBJ2-3; 8 bases agree with TRBD2. The CDR3 sequence is 17 residues long. The J segment lost 6 bases and the V segment lost 5 bases, leaving 16 bases of the junction unmatched. For the CDR3, the DNA is TGTGCCAGCAGTCCTCGGCTTGGACTAGCAGGTTTGGATACGCAGTATTTT. This translates into CASSPRLGLAGLDTQYF.